The TCR beta chain under discussion was sequenced for a study of blood T cell repertoires in COVID-19. Overall study context: Sample material is recorded as cDNA or gDNA derived from T cells, B-cell-depleted T cells, or PBMCs.

Study processing details: Amplified reference gene primers provided the basis for estimating nucleated cell counts. Sequenced by immunoSEQ multiplex PCR; TCRdb stores in-frame clones only, minus some. Clone size and the V and J calls come from that table; the DNA yielded D and trimming. The sample has 130,000 to 150,000 clones, 81% seen once. Trimming pared 7 bases from V and 7 bases from J, leaving 19 bases between. This CDR3 is 14 amino acids long. Germline values: CDR1 LNHNV, CDR2 YYDKDF (reference sequence). The sample taken for sequencing was peripheral blood. The rearrangement uses TRBV15 and TRBJ1-2; unclear D gene. The source of this sequence is a human donor with acute or convalescent COVID-19. The donor label of this sample is uncertain. The CDR3 nucleotides read TGTGCCACCACGGGTCGGGTAGTTTGGAGTGGCTACACCTTC. This gives the protein CATTGRVVWSGYTF.